These 19 T cell receptor beta chains originate from one sample sequenced in a study of shared clonotypes between healthy human individuals. Libraries were prepared by immunoSEQ multiplex PCR; TCRdb keeps only in-frame clonotypes and omits some of them. This table has millions of clones, approximately 93% appearing once. Input material: naive CD4+ T cells from PBMCs. Indicated subset: CD45RA+ positively selected. The source is a man between 18 and 35 years old in good health. Some clones in this sample may be carry-over from other donors' samples.

As concerns this clone: Within the sample, other DNA sequences also encode this same CDR3. The V call is TRBV10-3, the J call TRBJ2-3, with unresolved D. This CDR3 is built from 12 residues. Germline V gene lookup returns CDR1 ENHRY and CDR2 SYGVKD. V was pared by 3 bases and J by 2 bases, with 3 bases between. CDR3 protein: CAISEATDTQYF. The DNA of the CDR3 is TGTGCCATCAGTGAAGCCACAGATACGCAGTATTTT.

This chain joins TRBV4-2 and TRBJ2-1; TRBD2 matches 7 bases. Germline CDR1 reads LGHNA; CDR2 reads YNFKEQ. The CDR3 is made up of 12 amino acids. The ends lost 1 base at V and 13 bases at J; junction bases unmatched: 4. The CDR3: CASSQAAGVQFF. CDR3 in DNA: TGTGCCAGCAGCCAAGCTGCGGGAGTCCAGTTCTTC.

The gene calls are TRBV6-5 and TRBJ2-7; 7 nucleotides agree with TRBD1. Germline values: CDR1 MNHEY, CDR2 SVGAGI. J was trimmed by 3 bases and V by 6 bases; bases with no gene match: 5. This CDR3 comprises 13 residues. In nucleotides, the CDR3 is TGTGCCAGCAGAAAGGGACAGCTCTACGAGCAGTACTTC. Translation gives CASRKGQLYEQYF.

As to this clone: Other DNA sequences in the sample encode the same CDR3. The J gene is TRBJ2-3, the V gene TRBV7-3; no clear D. Trimming removed 5 bases at V and 5 bases at J, with 8 bases between. This CDR3 has 12 amino acids. Germline CDR1 is SGHTA and CDR2 is FQGTGA. The CDR3 nucleotides are TGTGCCAGCAGCCTAATTGGAGATACGCAGTATTTT. It translates to CASSLIGDTQYF.

This chain links TRBV28 with TRBJ2-5, with D tentatively TRBD1 or TRBD2 (5 bases each). The CDR3 extends over 14 amino acids. Germline-derived CDR1 and CDR2 are MDHEN and SYDVKM. V was trimmed by 6 bases and J by 1 base, leaving 12 bases between them. The CDR3 DNA reads TGTGCCAGCAGGGGACCGGGACCCCAAGAGACCCAGTACTTC. Protein: CASRGPGPQETQYF. The variable domain in full, with the rest retrieved from reference TRBV28 and TRBJ2-5, is DVKVTQSSRYLVKRTGEKVFLECVQDMDHENMFWYRQDPGLGLRLIYFSYDVKMKEKGDIPEGYSVSREKKERFSLILESASTNQTSMYLCASRGPGPQETQYFGPGTRLLVL.

The rearrangement links TRBV19 to TRBJ2-1; D unclear. Trimming shortened V by 0 bases and J by 9 bases, and 9 bases separated the two germline ends. Germline CDR1 reads LNHDA; CDR2 reads SQIVND (reference sequence). This CDR3 has 13 residues. The CDR3 DNA follows: TGTGCCAGTAGTATAGATTGGGTCTCTGAGCAGTTCTTC. Its protein is CASSIDWVSEQFF. The variable domain in full, with the rest retrieved from reference TRBV19 and TRBJ2-1, is DGGITQSPKYLFRKEGQNVTLSCEQNLNHDAMYWYRQDPGQGLRLIYYSQIVNDFQKGDIAEGYSVSREKKESFPLTVTSAQKNPTAFYLCASSIDWVSEQFFGPGTRLTVL.

The count of this clone is one. The J gene is TRBJ2-5, the V gene TRBV9; TRBD2 matches at 7 bases. This CDR3 has 14 residues. Germline V gene data show CDR1 as SGDLS and CDR2 as YYNGEE. V shed 0 bases and J 5 bases; nucleotides not matched to a gene: 4. CDR3 in DNA: TGTGCCAGCAGCGTAGCCCATAGCGGGGAGACCCAGTACTTC. Protein product: CASSVAHSGETQYF.

The V and J genes are TRBV27 and TRBJ2-2; D gene unclear. Germline V gene sequence: CDR1 MNHEY, CDR2 SMNVEV (reference sequence). This CDR3 contains 16 residues. Deletions cut 4 bases from V and 8 bases from J, with 20 bases between. The CDR3 loop is CASSSLGPHRGGELFF. The CDR3 nucleotides are TGTGCCAGCAGTTCCCTCGGGCCCCACCGTGGGGGGGAGCTGTTTTTT.

V is TRBV19 and J is TRBJ2-7; TRBD1 aligns across 9 bases. V was pared by 6 bases and J by 4 bases, with 10 bases of the junction left unmatched. This CDR3 region has 15 residues. Germline V lookup: CDR1 LNHDA, CDR2 SQIVND (reference sequence). The DNA of the CDR3 is TGTGCCAGTAGCAAACCGGGACAGGGCCAATACGAGCAGTACTTC. Amino acids: CASSKPGQGQYEQYF.

The chain has TRBV18 and TRBJ2-3; 9 bases agree with TRBD2. Germline V CDR1 and CDR2: KGHSH, LQKENI. The CDR3 spans 14 residues. Trimming took 5 bases from V and 3 from J; bases not matched to a gene: 3. The DNA for the CDR3 is TGTGCCAGCTCATACACTAGCGGGACAGATACGCAGTATTTT. This encodes CASSYTSGTDTQYF. Full variable domain (remainder filled in from reference TRBV18 and TRBJ2-3): NAGVMQNPRHLVRRRGQEARLRCSPMKGHSHVYWYRQLPEEGLKFMVYLQKENIIDESGMPKERFSAEFPKEGPSILRIQQVVRGDSAAYFCASSYTSGTDTQYFGPGTRLTVL.

V and J are TRBV5-6 and TRBJ2-4; the match to TRBD1 covers 8 bases. This CDR3 has 15 residues. CDR1 SGHDT and CDR2 YYEEEE come from the germline V gene. V shed 2 bases, J shed 7 bases, and the junction held 8 bases outside the gene matches. CDR3 protein: CASSFGTGGRNIQYF. The CDR3 bases are TGTGCCAGCAGCTTTGGGACAGGCGGTAGGAACATTCAGTACTTC.

The rearrangement links TRBV19 to TRBJ1-5; D gene unclear. Germline loops: CDR1 LNHDA, CDR2 SQIVND (reference sequence). The CDR3 spans 14 residues. V shed 9 bases and J shed 5 bases, with 17 bases lying between them. DNA of the CDR3: TGTGCCAGCCACGATACTCACGCGTATCAGCCCCAGCATTTT. As protein: CASHDTHAYQPQHF.

The chain has TRBV28 and TRBJ2-2; TRBD2 matches at 10 bases. V shed 4 bases and J 7 bases; nucleotides not matched to a gene: 6. The CDR3 length is 15 residues. Per germline, CDR1 MDHEN and CDR2 SYDVKM. This chain's CDR3 is CASSWASGSIGELFF. CDR3 sequence (DNA): TGTGCCAGCAGTTGGGCTAGCGGGAGTATCGGGGAGCTGTTTTTT.

CDR3 in DNA: TGTGCCAGCAGTGACGGGACAGGGTGGTACGGCAATCAGCCCCAGCATTTT. Translating it yields CASSDGTGWYGNQPQHF. The chain employs TRBV6-1 and TRBJ1-5; 9 bases match TRBD1. Germline assignment: CDR1 MNHNS and CDR2 SASEGT. The CDR3 has 17 residues. V gave up 3 bases and J gave up 2 bases; unmatched junction bases: 8.

This clone was detected only a few times. Other DNA sequences in this sample translate to the same CDR3. This chain links TRBV5-4 with TRBJ2-3; TRBD2 agrees at 16 bases. V was pared by 4 bases and J by 3 bases, with 2 bases of the junction left unmatched. CDR3 length equals 16 residues. From germline, CDR1 is SGHNT and CDR2 YYREEE (reference sequence). In DNA form, the CDR3 reads TGTGCCAGCAGCCCGGGACTAGCGGGAGGGACAGATACGCAGTATTTT. The encoded protein is CASSPGLAGGTDTQYF.

The chain links TRBV30 to TRBJ1-6; D unclear. Germline values: CDR1 GTSNPN, CDR2 SVGIG (reference sequence). The CDR3 has 13 residues. Trimming pared 2 bases from V and 10 bases from J, leaving 12 bases between. This chain's CDR3 is CAWSQSGSSPLHF. The CDR3 DNA reads TGTGCCTGGAGTCAGTCGGGATCATCACCCCTCCACTTT.

This clone came up once. The chain uses TRBV4-2 and TRBJ1-1; D may be TRBD1 (5 bases). The CDR3 is made up of 14 amino acids. V was pared by 2 bases and J by 4 bases, with 11 bases between. The V gene's germline CDR1 is LGHNA and CDR2 YNFKEQ. The CDR3 DNA reads as TGTGCCAGCAGCCAATTTTACCAGGGCACTGAAGCTTTCTTT. Amino acid sequence: CASSQFYQGTEAFF.

On this clone: The identical CDR3 is also encoded by other nucleotide sequences in the sample. This sequence joins TRBV28 and TRBJ2-3; D gene ambiguous. The CDR3 is 15 residues long. Germline V gene lookup returns CDR1 MDHEN and CDR2 SYDVKM. Deletions cut 1 base from V and 2 bases from J, with 10 bases between. The CDR3 bases are TGTGCCAGCAGTTTATCGGCAGGTTACACAGATACGCAGTATTTT. Amino acids: CASSLSAGYTDTQYF.

This clone was seen just once. The CDR3 region is CASSPRGTGKNTEAFF. The DNA for the CDR3 is TGTGCCAGCAGCCCTCGAGGGACAGGGAAGAACACTGAAGCTTTCTTT. This chain connects TRBV5-4 to TRBJ1-1, with 9 bases identical to TRBD1. Germline V CDR1 and CDR2: SGHNT, YYREEE (reference sequence). V dropped 4 bases and J dropped 1; count of bases not matched to a gene: 8. The CDR3 length is 16 residues.